This passage covers 25 T cell receptor beta chains from one sample sequenced in a study of CD8+CD57+ T cells in acquired aplastic anemia. In patients chosen for sequencing, flow cytometry had shown CD8+CD57+ cell expansion. Genomic DNA served as template for TCR beta VDJ and CDR3 profiling. TCRdb reanalysed the reads using MiXCR and keeps one entry per CDR3 protein. The sample holds around 200,000 distinct CDR3 sequences, approximately 48% seen once. The material sequenced was sorted CD4+, CD8+, or CD8+CD57+ T cells (not recorded which) from PBMCs. These TCRs come from a human donor with aplastic anemia.

This clonotype was seen more than once but under ten times. This chain links TRBV20-1 with TRBJ2-7; 9 bases line up with TRBD1. This CDR3 contains 13 residues. Germline V gene data show CDR1 as DFQATT and CDR2 as SNEGSKA (reference sequence). The trim removed 6 bases at V and 2 bases at J, leaving 5 bases unmatched. The DNA for the CDR3 is TGCAGTGCGGGGACAGGGCCAGCCTACGAGCAGTACTTC. This gives the protein CSAGTGPAYEQYF.

This clonotype was recorded a few times. V gene TRBV15 combines with J gene TRBJ2-1; D call uncertain. V lost 1 base and J lost 8, with 12 bases in between. CDR1 is LNHNV and CDR2 is YYDKDF in the germline V gene (reference sequence). The CDR3 contains 14 residues. CDR3 loop: CATSRASARDEQFF. CDR3 nucleotide sequence: TGTGCCACCAGCAGAGCCTCGGCCCGCGATGAGCAGTTCTTC. Using reference TRBV15 and TRBJ2-1 for the parts outside the CDR3, the full variable domain is DAMVIQNPRYQVTQFGKPVTLSCSQTLNHNVMYWYQQKSSQAPKLLFHYYDKDFNNEADTPDNFQSRRPNTSFCFLDIRSPGLGDTAMYLCATSRASARDEQFFGPGTRLTVL.

The V call is TRBV7-8, the J call TRBJ2-3, with 9 bases identical to TRBD2. This CDR3 has 15 amino acids. Per the germline V gene, CDR1 is SGHVS and CDR2 is FQNEAQ. Trimming cost V 5 bases and J 0 bases; bases outside gene matches: 3. The CDR3 protein is CASSTGLASTDTQYF. The CDR3 DNA is TGTGCCAGCAGCACCGGACTAGCGAGCACAGATACGCAGTATTTT.

This clonotype was seen a few times. V and J are TRBV7-2 and TRBJ1-5; D uncertain. The CDR3 extends over 13 amino acids. Trimming pared 8 bases from V and 5 bases from J, leaving 13 bases between. Germline V gives CDR1 SGHTA, CDR2 FQGNSA. The CDR3 nucleotides read TGTGCCAGCTCCCTCCACGGGGATCAGCCCCAGCATTTT. Translated: CASSLHGDQPQHF.

This clonotype was observed many times. J is TRBJ1-1 and V is TRBV3-1; D possibly corresponds to TRBD1 (5 bases). Germline CDR1 reads LGHDT; CDR2 reads YNNKEL (reference sequence). V was pared by 3 bases and J by 7 bases, with 12 bases between. CDR3 size: 13 residues. The CDR3 nucleotides read TGTGCCAGCAGCCAGGGGGAGTGGGTTGAAGCTTTCTTT. It codes for CASSQGEWVEAFF.

The chain uses TRBV28 and TRBJ1-6, with D perhaps matching TRBD1 (5 bases). The CDR3 extends over 17 amino acids. Per the germline V gene, CDR1 is MDHEN and CDR2 is SYDVKM. The V end lost 6 bases, the J end lost 9 bases, and 24 bases lay between the germline ends. This CDR3 reads CASRQTGRVGVGSPLHF. CDR3 nucleotide sequence: TGTGCCAGCAGACAAACGGGACGGGTCGGAGTGGGTTCACCCCTCCACTTT.

This clonotype was seen once. The V and J genes are TRBV19 and TRBJ2-7; no clear D. CDR1 and CDR2 from the germline V gene are LNHDA and SQIVND (reference sequence). The CDR3 totals 14 residues. Trimming shortened V by 1 base and J by 1 base, and 8 bases separated the two germline ends. The CDR3 spells CASSIVAQSYEQYF. CDR3 nucleotides: TGTGCCAGTAGTATAGTAGCCCAGTCCTACGAGCAGTACTTC.

The V call is TRBV2, the J call TRBJ2-7, with D possibly being TRBD1 (6 bases). Trimming took off 6 bases at V and 3 bases at J, with 15 bases between the two ends. Germline V CDR1 and CDR2: SNHLY, FYNNEI. The CDR3 is 14 residues long. CDR3 in amino acids: CASRGTGFSYEQYF. CDR3 sequence (DNA): TGTGCCAGCAGGGGAACAGGGTTTAGCTACGAGCAGTACTTC.

This clonotype was counted a few times. This chain uses TRBV4-1 with TRBJ2-4; TRBD1 agrees at 7 bases. CDR3 length equals 19 residues. Germline trimming cut 2 bases from V and 2 bases from J; bases unmatched to any gene: 15. The germline V gene encodes CDR1 MGHRA and CDR2 YSYEKL. CDR3 amino acids: CASSQQPIGTVISKNIQYF. The DNA for the CDR3 is TGCGCCAGCAGCCAACAACCTATCGGGACAGTGATTTCCAAAAACATTCAGTACTTC.

Notes on this clonotype: The junction shows a germline mismatch at one end, possibly a read error. V usage is TRBV10-3 and J usage is TRBJ2-2; no firm D call. The CDR3 is 13 amino acids. CDR1 and CDR2 from the germline V gene are ENHRY and SYGVKD. The CDR3 here is CASSFQPTGELFF. The CDR3 nucleotides are TGTGCCAGCAGTTTCCAGCCCACCGGGGAGCTGTTTTTT.

The V and J genes are TRBV28 and TRBJ2-4; D is perhaps TRBD2 (6 bases). The CDR3 consists of 13 residues. Germline V gene data show CDR1 as MDHEN and CDR2 as SYDVKM. The V gene lost 3 bases and the J gene lost 5 bases, with 8 bases spanning the gap. This chain's CDR3 is CASSFGRQNIQYF. The CDR3 nucleotides are TGTGCCAGCAGTTTTGGGAGGCAAAACATTCAGTACTTC.

This clonotype is a singleton in its sample. The chain recombines TRBV7-9 with TRBJ2-7; 7 nucleotides match TRBD1. Germline V gene lookup returns CDR1 SEHNR and CDR2 FQNEAQ (reference sequence). The CDR3 extends over 13 amino acids. Trimming took 7 bases from V and 0 from J; bases not matched to a gene: 3. The CDR3 loop reads CASMTGSSYEQYF. CDR3 coding DNA: TGTGCCAGCATGACAGGGTCCTCCTACGAGCAGTACTTC.

The V and J genes are TRBV6-1 and TRBJ2-1, with TRBD2 matching 14 bases. Germline V lookup: CDR1 MNHNS, CDR2 SASEGT. V gave up 5 bases and J gave up 12 bases; unmatched junction bases: 9. The CDR3 has 15 residues. CDR3 bases: TGTGCCAGCAGTACGACTAGCGGGGGGGCTTCGCCGCAGTTCTTC. This encodes CASSTTSGGASPQFF.

This clonotype was observed many times. V and J are TRBV5-1 and TRBJ1-2, with a possible D match to TRBD1 (6 bases). This CDR3 spans 14 amino acids. V lost 4 bases and J 4 bases, leaving 14 bases between the germline ends. Germline CDR1 is SGHRS and CDR2 is YFSETQ. CDR3 in DNA: TGCGCCAGCAGCGCAGGTACAGGGTCCTATGGCTACACCTTC. Protein product: CASSAGTGSYGYTF.

V is TRBV10-3 and J is TRBJ1-5, with D hard to call. The J call is doubtful: the DNA matches TRBJ2-3 better. The germline V gene encodes CDR1 ENHRY and CDR2 SYGVKD. CDR3 length: 14 amino acids. CDR3 nucleotides: TGTGCCATCAGTGAGTCGCTTAACAATCAGCCCCAGTATTTT. Encoded protein: CAISESLNNQPQYF.

This clonotype was detected ten times or more. The chain has TRBV10-1 and TRBJ2-3; D gene unclear. The CDR3 spans 11 residues. The germline V and J ends were trimmed by 8 bases and 2 bases, with 5 bases remaining between them. Per the germline V gene, CDR1 is WNHNN and CDR2 is SYGVQD (reference sequence). DNA of the CDR3: TGCGCCAGCGGACCCACAGATACGCAGTATTTT. Its protein product is CASGPTDTQYF.

This clonotype has just a few counts. The rearrangement joins TRBV7-9 to TRBJ2-1; TRBD2 matches 13 bases. This CDR3 spans 16 amino acids. The ends lost 4 bases at V and 9 bases at J; junction bases unmatched: 9. Germline CDR1 reads SEHNR; CDR2 reads FQNEAQ (reference sequence). CDR3 amino acids: CASSSIRLAGGFEQFF. CDR3 coding DNA: TGTGCCAGCAGCTCCATTCGACTAGCGGGGGGTTTTGAGCAGTTCTTC.

This clonotype was detected a few times. The V and J genes are TRBV24-1 and TRBJ2-7, with D perhaps assigned TRBD1 or TRBD2 (5 bases each). Trimming stripped 5 bases from V and 2 bases from J, with 15 bases between. Germline V CDR1 and CDR2: KGHDR, SFDVKD. The CDR3 sequence is 15 residues long. The CDR3 loop is CATSASPGTTYEQYF. The CDR3 nucleotides are TGTGCCACCAGTGCCTCCCCGGGGACCACCTACGAGCAGTACTTC.

This sequence joins TRBV12-5 and TRBJ1-1; D not resolved. Germline lookup yields CDR1 LGHNT and CDR2 FRNRAP. The CDR3 has 15 amino acids. V was shortened by 7 bases and J by 0 bases, with 15 bases between the two germline ends. Here the CDR3 DNA reads TGTGCTAGTGTCAGGCAGTCAAACATGAACACTGAAGCTTTCTTT. Its protein is CASVRQSNMNTEAFF.

The chain couples TRBV2 to TRBJ1-4, with TRBD1 as a possible D gene (5 bases). This CDR3 has 13 amino acids. V lost 8 bases to trimming and J lost 3 bases, with 10 bases between them. Germline loops: CDR1 SNHLY, CDR2 FYNNEI. Here the CDR3 DNA reads TGTGCCAGCTCTGGGGCCTCTAATGAAAAACTGTTTTTT. Its translation is CASSGASNEKLFF.

V usage is TRBV7-8 and J usage is TRBJ2-7; TRBD1 matches at 8 bases. Germline CDR1 is SGHVS and CDR2 is FQNEAQ. Losses at the gene ends were 4 bases for V and 0 bases for J; bases not matched to a gene: 8. This CDR3 has 16 amino acids. CDR3 bases: TGTGCCAGCAGCTCACGCCGGGACAGGCCCTCCTACGAGCAGTACTTC. This sequence encodes CASSSRRDRPSYEQYF.

This clonotype appeared a few times. V and J are TRBV27 and TRBJ2-7; 9 bases line up with TRBD1. Germline values: CDR1 MNHEY, CDR2 SMNVEV (reference sequence). This CDR3 region has 15 residues. V trimming: 5 bases; J trimming: 2 bases; junction bases outside the gene matches: 7. CDR3 sequence: CASSKRDRVAYEQYF. The CDR3 coding sequence is TGTGCCAGCAGTAAAAGGGACAGGGTCGCCTACGAGCAGTACTTC.

This clonotype was detected only a few times. The DNA for the CDR3 is TGTGCCAGCAGTGAAAGGTGGGGGGTGCCGAACACTGAAGCTTTCTTT. It encodes CASSERWGVPNTEAFF. The chain links TRBV6-1 to TRBJ1-1; D may be TRBD1 (5 bases). In germline, CDR1 is MNHNS, CDR2 SASEGT. CDR3 size: 16 residues. V was cut by 2 bases and J by 1 base, with 14 bases left in between.

The V gene is TRBV29-1, the J gene TRBJ2-3; 9 bases agree with TRBD1. The J segment lost 4 bases and the V segment lost 1 base, leaving 3 bases of the junction unmatched. The CDR3 is 14 residues long. Germline CDR1 is SQVTM and CDR2 is ANQGSEA. The CDR3 sequence is CSVEGGQGSDTQYF. CDR3 nucleotide sequence: TGCAGCGTTGAAGGGGGACAGGGATCAGATACGCAGTATTTT.

In this sample, this clonotype turned up a few times. Here the CDR3 reads CASSPGTAQETQYF. The DNA of the CDR3 is TGTGCCAGCAGCCCCGGGACAGCACAAGAGACCCAGTACTTC. The chain is built from TRBV5-5 and TRBJ2-5; 7 bases align to TRBD1. The CDR3 is 14 residues long. The trim removed 4 bases at V and 2 bases at J, leaving 5 bases unmatched. Germline V lookup: CDR1 SGHKS, CDR2 YYEKEE (reference sequence).